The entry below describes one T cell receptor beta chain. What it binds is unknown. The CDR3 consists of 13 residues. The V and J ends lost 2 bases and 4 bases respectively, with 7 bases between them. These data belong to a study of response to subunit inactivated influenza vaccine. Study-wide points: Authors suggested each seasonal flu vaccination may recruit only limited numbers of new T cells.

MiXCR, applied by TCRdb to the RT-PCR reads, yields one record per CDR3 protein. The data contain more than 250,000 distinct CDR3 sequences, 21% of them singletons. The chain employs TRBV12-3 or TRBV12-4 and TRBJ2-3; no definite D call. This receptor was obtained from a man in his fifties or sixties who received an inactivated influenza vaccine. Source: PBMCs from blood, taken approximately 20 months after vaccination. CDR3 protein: CASSLLESDTQYF. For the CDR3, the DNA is TGTGCCAGCAGTTTACTAGAATCAGATACGCAGTATTTT.